This TCR beta chain was recorded in a study of T cells after posttransplantation cyclophosphamide. The germline V gene encodes CDR1 SEHNR and CDR2 FQNEAQ (reference sequence). The V and J ends lost 1 base and 3 bases, in that order; junction bases with no gene match: 4. The CDR3 has 16 residues. Study conclusions and caveats: TRB clonality was highly associated with recipient CMV seropositivity and reactivation. Blood and skin or GI T cell repertoires showed limited TRB overlap. Donor CD8+ memory clones often dominated recipient blood repertoires at later times.

Assay used: immunoSEQ multiplex PCR; TCRdb lists only in-frame clones, some missing. The sample holds tens of thousands of clones, around 85% seen once. With respect to this clone: As yet, its antigen is unknown.

Treatment was busulfan-fludarabine conditioning, a marrow graft, and cyclophosphamide on days +3 and +4. The V call is TRBV7-9, the J call TRBJ1-4; 8 bases line up with TRBD1. Sequences were derived from PBMCs, sampled after allogeneic stem cell transplant with posttransplant cyclophosphamide. This receptor was identified in a female patient between 30 and 39 years old who received an allogeneic stem cell transplant from an unrelated donor, was CMV-positive, and had no GVHD. Some T cells may have originated in the graft donor. For the CDR3, the DNA is TGTGCCAGCAGCTTAGTGGACAGGGTCGCTAATGAAAAACTGTTTTTT. Its protein is CASSLVDRVANEKLFF.